The TCR beta chain under discussion was sequenced for a study of cytomegalovirus exposure and HLA in healthy donors. Study observations and caveats: Whilst most TCR sequences proved rare, a subset of public TCRs occurred across many donors. The majority of CMV-associated TCR beta chains were reported as apparently HLA-restricted in a later analysis. In a later analysis, TCR beta V- and J-gene trimming was associated with a missense DCLRE1C variant. Listed as cytomegalovirus-associated were 150 to 200 TCR beta chains.

This CDR3 region has 16 residues. In germline, CDR1 is SGHTA, CDR2 FQGNSA. V was pared by 4 bases and J by 2 bases, with 17 bases between. This clone was counted only a few times. Its cognate antigen is unknown. The PCR had 60 Vbeta and 13 Jbeta primers. Sequencing used immunoSEQ multiplex PCR; TCRdb keeps in-frame clones, though not all of them. Of more than 150,000 clones listed, roughly 80% are singletons. The TCR originated in a girl aged 10-17 years in good health and CMV-seropositive. The specimen sequenced was PBMCs. V gene TRBV7-2 combines with J gene TRBJ2-5, with a tentative D call TRBD2 (7 bases). The CDR3 region has the DNA TGTGCCAGCAGCTCCCTGAGGGGGGGCGGTCAAGAGACCCAGTACTTC. This codes for CASSSLRGGGQETQYF.